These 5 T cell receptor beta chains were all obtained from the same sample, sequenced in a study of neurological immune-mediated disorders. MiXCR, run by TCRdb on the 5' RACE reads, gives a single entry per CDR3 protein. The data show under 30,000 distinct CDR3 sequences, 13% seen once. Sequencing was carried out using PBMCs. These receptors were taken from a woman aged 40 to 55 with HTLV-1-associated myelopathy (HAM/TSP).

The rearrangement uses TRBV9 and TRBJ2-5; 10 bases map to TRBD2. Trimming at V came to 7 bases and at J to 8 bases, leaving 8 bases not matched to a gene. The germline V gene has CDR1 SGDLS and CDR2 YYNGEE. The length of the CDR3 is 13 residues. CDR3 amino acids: CASVAGGSDTQYF. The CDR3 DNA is TGTGCCAGCGTAGCGGGGGGCTCCGATACCCAGTACTTC.

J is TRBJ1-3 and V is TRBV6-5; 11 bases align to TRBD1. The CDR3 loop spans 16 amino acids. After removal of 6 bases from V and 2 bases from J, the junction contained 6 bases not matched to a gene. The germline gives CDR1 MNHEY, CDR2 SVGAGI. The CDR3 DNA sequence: TGTGCCAGCAGCCGCCTGGACAGGGGGCCTGGAAACACCATATATTTT. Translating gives CASSRLDRGPGNTIYF.

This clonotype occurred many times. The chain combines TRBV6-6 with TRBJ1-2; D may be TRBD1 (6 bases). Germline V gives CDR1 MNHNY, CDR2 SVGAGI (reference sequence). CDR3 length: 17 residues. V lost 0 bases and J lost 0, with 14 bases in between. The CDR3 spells CASSYSPGAATNYGYTF. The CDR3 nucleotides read TGTGCCAGCAGTTACTCGCCGGGGGCTGCGACTAACTATGGCTACACCTTC.

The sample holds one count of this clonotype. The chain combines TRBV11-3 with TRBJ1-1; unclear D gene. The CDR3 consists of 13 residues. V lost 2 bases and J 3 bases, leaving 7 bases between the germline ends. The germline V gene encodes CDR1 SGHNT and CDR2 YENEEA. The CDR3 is CASSLTRDTEAFF. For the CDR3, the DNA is TGTGCCAGCAGCTTAACTAGGGACACTGAAGCTTTCTTT.

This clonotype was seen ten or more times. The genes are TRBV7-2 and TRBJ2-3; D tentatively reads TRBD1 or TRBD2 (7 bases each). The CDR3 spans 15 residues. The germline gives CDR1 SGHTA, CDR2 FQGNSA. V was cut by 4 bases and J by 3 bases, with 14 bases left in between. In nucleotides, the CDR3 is TGTGCCAGCAGCTCAGGGGGGGCAGGGACAGATACGCAGTATTTT. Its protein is CASSSGGAGTDTQYF. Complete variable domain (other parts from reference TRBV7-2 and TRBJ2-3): GAGVSQSPSNKVTEKGKDVELRCDPISGHTALYWYRQSLGQGLEFLIYFQGNSAPDKSGLPSDRFSAERTGGSVSTLTIQRTQQEDSAVYLCASSSGGAGTDTQYFGPGTRLTVL.